The rows below give T cell receptor beta chains drawn from one sample of a study of vaccination and CD4 T cells after COVID-19. No antigen has been assigned to these receptors. TCRdb analysed the PCR reads with MiXCR anew, one entry per CDR3 protein. The table lists some 20,000 distinct CDR3 sequences, less than 75% of them singletons, with roughly 7.3% in the top ten. The sequenced sample was CD4+ T cells from blood, cultured in vitro. The receptors come from a human donor who had recovered from COVID-19. The CDR3 runs from the conserved cysteine through the conserved F or W. A D gene is named only where the DNA matches it firmly. Clone size, where shown, is once, few, many, or a class for clones that have expanded.

j_call: TRBJ1-1; d_call: -; clone_size: -; v_call: TRBV14; cdr3_aa: CASSQDVRYTEAFF; cdr3_nt: TGTGCCAGCAGCCAAGATGTGAGATACACTGAAGCTTTCTTT
j_call: TRBJ1-1; d_call: -; clone_size: -; v_call: TRBV20-1; cdr3_aa: CSAPTGGGQLTEAFF; cdr3_nt: TGCAGTGCTCCCACGGGCGGGGGCCAGCTGACTGAAGCTTTCTTT
j_call: TRBJ1-2; d_call: -; clone_size: -; v_call: TRBV18; cdr3_aa: CASSPPAGYGYTF; cdr3_nt: TGTGCCAGCTCACCACCTGCAGGGTATGGCTACACCTTC
j_call: TRBJ2-2; d_call: TRBD1; clone_size: -; v_call: TRBV25-1; cdr3_aa: CASSEPGTAGELFF; cdr3_nt: TGTGCCAGCAGTGAACCCGGGACAGCCGGGGAGCTGTTTTTT
j_call: TRBJ1-5; d_call: -; clone_size: -; v_call: TRBV10-3; cdr3_aa: CAISQGLVGQPQHF; cdr3_nt: TGTGCCATCAGCCAGGGTTTGGTGGGGCAGCCCCAGCATTTT
j_call: TRBJ2-3; d_call: TRBD2; clone_size: -; v_call: TRBV4-2; cdr3_aa: CASSPSRSGSVRDTQYF; cdr3_nt: TGTGCCAGCAGCCCCTCGCGGAGCGGGAGTGTAAGAGATACGCAGTATTTT
j_call: TRBJ1-2; d_call: -; clone_size: -; v_call: TRBV12-3/TRBV12-4; cdr3_aa: CASSKWYGYTF; cdr3_nt: TGTGCCAGCAGCAAATGGTATGGCTACACCTTC
j_call: TRBJ2-3; d_call: -; clone_size: -; v_call: TRBV6-4; cdr3_aa: CASSESGEADTQYF; cdr3_nt: TGTGCCAGCAGTGAGTCGGGAGAGGCAGATACGCAGTATTTT
j_call: TRBJ1-6; d_call: -; clone_size: once; v_call: TRBV7-6; cdr3_aa: CASSVGQYNSPLHF; cdr3_nt: TGTGCCAGCAGCGTCGGACAGTATAATTCACCCCTCCACTTT
j_call: TRBJ2-1; d_call: -; clone_size: -; v_call: TRBV27; cdr3_aa: CASSPSLYNEQFF; cdr3_nt: TGTGCCAGCAGTCCCAGCCTATACAATGAGCAGTTCTTC
j_call: TRBJ1-6; d_call: -; clone_size: -; v_call: TRBV27; cdr3_aa: CASKVESSYNSPLHF; cdr3_nt: TGTGCCAGCAAGGTGGAGAGCTCCTATAATTCACCCCTCCACTTT
j_call: TRBJ1-5; d_call: -; clone_size: few; v_call: TRBV24-1; cdr3_aa: CATSDSTEQPQHF; cdr3_nt: TGTGCCACCAGTGATTCGACAGAGCAGCCCCAGCATTTT
j_call: TRBJ1-5; d_call: -; clone_size: -; v_call: TRBV19; cdr3_aa: CASSLGTLSNQPQHF; cdr3_nt: TGTGCCAGTAGTCTCGGGACACTTAGCAATCAGCCCCAGCATTTT
j_call: TRBJ1-5; d_call: -; clone_size: -; v_call: TRBV20-1; cdr3_aa: CSAPGGGGDNQPQHF; cdr3_nt: TGCAGTGCCCCCGGTGGGGGGGGAGACAATCAGCCCCAGCATTTT
j_call: TRBJ2-5; d_call: TRBD1; clone_size: -; v_call: TRBV12-3/TRBV12-4; cdr3_aa: CASTVTGARETQYF; cdr3_nt: TGTGCCAGCACCGTGACAGGGGCCAGAGAGACCCAGTACTTC
j_call: TRBJ2-7; d_call: TRBD2; clone_size: -; v_call: TRBV19; cdr3_aa: CASSLSTGLAGGPTYEQYF; cdr3_nt: TGTGCCAGTAGTTTATCCACGGGACTAGCGGGAGGACCAACCTACGAGCAGTACTTC
j_call: TRBJ1-3; d_call: -; clone_size: -; v_call: TRBV10-2; cdr3_aa: CASRGLGTGNTIYF; cdr3_nt: TGCGCCAGCAGGGGGCTGGGGACTGGAAACACCATATATTTT
j_call: TRBJ1-6; d_call: -; clone_size: -; v_call: TRBV5-1; cdr3_aa: CASSPLVGPKPLHF; cdr3_nt: TGCGCCAGCAGCCCGCTTGTAGGACCGAAACCCCTCCACTTT
j_call: TRBJ1-2; d_call: -; clone_size: -; v_call: TRBV5-4; cdr3_aa: CASSLAGRQNYGYTF; cdr3_nt: TGTGCCAGCAGCTTGGCGGGCAGGCAGAACTATGGCTACACCTTC
j_call: TRBJ1-1; d_call: -; clone_size: -; v_call: TRBV20-1; cdr3_aa: CSAREEYTEAFF; cdr3_nt: TGCAGTGCTAGAGAGGAGTACACTGAAGCTTTCTTT
j_call: TRBJ1-6; d_call: -; clone_size: -; v_call: TRBV7-2; cdr3_aa: CASTPVGVFSPLHF; cdr3_nt: TGTGCCAGCACCCCAGTTGGGGTGTTTTCACCCCTCCACTTT
j_call: TRBJ1-4; d_call: TRBD1; clone_size: -; v_call: TRBV6-1; cdr3_aa: CASSHRQGGSEKLFF; cdr3_nt: TGTGCCAGCAGTCACCGACAGGGAGGGAGCGAAAAACTGTTTTTT
j_call: TRBJ2-3; d_call: -; clone_size: -; v_call: TRBV18; cdr3_aa: CASSPAVDTQYF; cdr3_nt: TGTGCCAGCTCACCAGCCGTAGATACGCAGTATTTT
j_call: TRBJ1-1; d_call: TRBD1; clone_size: -; v_call: TRBV9; cdr3_aa: CASSATPTGDTEAFF; cdr3_nt: TGTGCCAGCAGCGCCACCCCAACAGGGGACACTGAAGCTTTCTTT
j_call: TRBJ2-1; d_call: TRBD2; clone_size: -; v_call: TRBV15; cdr3_aa: CATSRLAATTYNEQFF; cdr3_nt: TGTGCCACCAGCAGACTAGCGGCTACCACCTACAATGAGCAGTTCTTC
j_call: TRBJ2-2; d_call: TRBD1; clone_size: -; v_call: TRBV4-3; cdr3_aa: CASSQESQGAFAGELFF; cdr3_nt: TGCGCCAGCAGCCAAGAGTCCCAGGGGGCGTTTGCCGGGGAGCTGTTTTTT
j_call: TRBJ2-2; d_call: -; clone_size: -; v_call: TRBV7-3; cdr3_aa: CASSSLGGLNTGELFF; cdr3_nt: TGTGCCAGCAGCTCACTAGGGGGGCTGAACACCGGGGAGCTGTTTTTT
j_call: TRBJ2-7; d_call: TRBD1; clone_size: few; v_call: TRBV6-2/TRBV6-3; cdr3_aa: CASRRRDRSYEQYF; cdr3_nt: TGTGCCAGCAGACGAAGGGACAGGTCCTACGAGCAGTACTTC
j_call: TRBJ1-5; d_call: TRBD1; clone_size: few; v_call: TRBV20-1; cdr3_aa: CSARGQGDPLRGPQHF; cdr3_nt: TGCAGTGCTAGGGGACAGGGGGATCCCCTTCGGGGGCCCCAGCATTTT
j_call: TRBJ1-6; d_call: -; clone_size: -; v_call: TRBV7-9; cdr3_aa: CASSFTGSWSPLHF; cdr3_nt: TGTGCCAGCAGCTTTACGGGTTCTTGGTCACCCCTCCACTTT
j_call: TRBJ2-3; d_call: -; clone_size: -; v_call: TRBV6-1; cdr3_aa: CASSQWEVELTDTQYF; cdr3_nt: TGTGCCAGCAGTCAATGGGAGGTGGAGTTAACAGATACGCAGTATTTT
j_call: TRBJ1-5; d_call: TRBD1; clone_size: -; v_call: TRBV6-2/TRBV6-3; cdr3_aa: CASSYPTGEGYQPQHF; cdr3_nt: TGTGCCAGCAGTTACCCGACAGGGGAGGGATATCAGCCCCAGCATTTT